What follows describes a single TCR beta chain. Germline-derived CDR1 and CDR2 are DFQATT and SNEGSKA (reference sequence). With 3 bases clipped from V and 0 bases from J, the junction kept 14 bases outside the gene matches. The CDR3 covers 18 residues. The sample is drawn from a study of blood T cell repertoires in COVID-19. Some clones are missing from TCRdb's copy, which holds only in-frame ones; the method was immunoSEQ multiplex PCR. Of about 140,000 clones in the sample, 65% to 90% are singletons; the top ten hold around 3.2%. This receptor was obtained from a man in his fifties or sixties with acute or convalescent COVID-19. The specimen was peripheral blood. The J gene is TRBJ2-3, the V gene TRBV20-1; 8 positions agree with TRBD2. This CDR3 is CSASKFAGGLSSTDTQYF. In DNA form, the CDR3 reads TGCAGTGCTAGTAAGTTCGCGGGGGGCCTCTCAAGCACAGATACGCAGTATTTT.